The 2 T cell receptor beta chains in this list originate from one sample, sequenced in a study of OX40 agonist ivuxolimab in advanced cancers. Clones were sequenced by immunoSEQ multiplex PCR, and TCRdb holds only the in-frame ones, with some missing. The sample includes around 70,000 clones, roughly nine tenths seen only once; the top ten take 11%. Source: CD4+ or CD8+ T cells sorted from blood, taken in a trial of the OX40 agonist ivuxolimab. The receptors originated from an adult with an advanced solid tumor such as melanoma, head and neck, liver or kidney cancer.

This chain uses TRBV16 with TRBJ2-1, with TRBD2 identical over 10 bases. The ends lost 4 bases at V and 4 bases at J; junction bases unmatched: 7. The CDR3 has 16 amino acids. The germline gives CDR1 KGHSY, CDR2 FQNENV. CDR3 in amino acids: CASSRIETSGYNEQFF. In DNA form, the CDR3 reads TGTGCCAGCAGCCGAATAGAGACTAGCGGGTACAATGAGCAGTTCTTC.

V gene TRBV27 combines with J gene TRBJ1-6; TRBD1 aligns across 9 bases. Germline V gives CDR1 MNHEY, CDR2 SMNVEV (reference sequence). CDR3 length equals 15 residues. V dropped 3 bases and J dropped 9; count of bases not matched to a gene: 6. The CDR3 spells CASSFRDRVVSPLHF. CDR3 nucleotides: TGTGCCAGCAGTTTCCGGGACAGGGTGGTTTCACCCCTCCACTTT.